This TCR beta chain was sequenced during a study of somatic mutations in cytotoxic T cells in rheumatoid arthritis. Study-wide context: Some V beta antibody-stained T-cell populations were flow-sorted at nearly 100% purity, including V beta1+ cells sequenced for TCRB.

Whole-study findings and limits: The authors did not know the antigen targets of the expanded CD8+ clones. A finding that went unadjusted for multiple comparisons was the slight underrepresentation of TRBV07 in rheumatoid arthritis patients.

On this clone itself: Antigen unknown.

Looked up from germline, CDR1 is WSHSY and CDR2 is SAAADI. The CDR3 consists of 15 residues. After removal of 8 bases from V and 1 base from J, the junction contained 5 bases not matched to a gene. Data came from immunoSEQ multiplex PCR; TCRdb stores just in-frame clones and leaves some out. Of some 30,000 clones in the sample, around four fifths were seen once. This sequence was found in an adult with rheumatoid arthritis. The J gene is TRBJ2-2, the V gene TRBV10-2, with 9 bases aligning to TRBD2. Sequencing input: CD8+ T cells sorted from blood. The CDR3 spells CASRPTSGNTGELFF. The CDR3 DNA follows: TGCGCCAGCCGCCCGACTAGCGGGAACACCGGGGAGCTGTTTTTT.